The 13 T cell receptor beta chains below all came from one sample that was sequenced in a study of blood T cell repertoires in COVID-19 (dated by TCRdb to the early 2020s). The protocol used for the library was the immunoSEQ multiplex PCR assay. In TCRdb, the immuneACCESS table is reduced to in-frame sequences with V and J assigned. These tables do not hold every clone; where another copy was compared, an unresolved V gene accounts for under half, and the others remain unexplained. In this sample the table shows some 240,000 clones, about 82% of which occur a single time. About 2.5% of the sample comes from the top ten. What was sequenced was peripheral blood. These receptors all stem from a woman in her 70s with COVID-19, enrolled during active disease.

CDR3 nucleotides: TGTGCCAGCAGCTTAGGAGGGGACAGCCCCTATGGCTACACCTTC. Translation gives CASSLGGDSPYGYTF. The genes are TRBV7-2 and TRBJ1-2, with 7 bases lining up with TRBD1. V was clipped by 1 base and J by 4 bases; unmatched bases: 6. Germline V gives CDR1 SGHTA, CDR2 FQGNSA. The CDR3 consists of 15 residues.

This clone has just a few counts. The genes are TRBV7-3 and TRBJ1-1, with D possibly being TRBD1 (5 bases). V lost 3 bases and J lost 1, with 9 bases in between. This CDR3 has 14 residues. Looked up from germline, CDR1 is SGHTA and CDR2 is FQGTGA. CDR3 DNA sequence: TGTGCCAGCAGCTTTGGCGGGGGGAACACTGAAGCTTTCTTT. Translating gives CASSFGGGNTEAFF.

The V and J genes are TRBV5-1 and TRBJ1-6; TRBD1 agrees at 11 bases. V was pared by 3 bases and J by 8 bases, with 1 base of the junction left unmatched. This CDR3 contains 14 residues. Germline V lookup: CDR1 SGHRS, CDR2 YFSETQ. Here the CDR3 DNA reads TGCGCCAGCAGCTCGGGACAGGGGGATTCACCCCTCCACTTT. It yields the protein CASSSGQGDSPLHF.

The chain combines TRBV11-3 with TRBJ2-1; D possibly corresponds to TRBD1 (6 bases). The CDR3 is 14 residues long. The germline CDR1 and CDR2 sequences are SGHNT and YENEEA. Trimming took off 4 bases at V and 3 bases at J, with 10 bases between the two ends. The CDR3 reads CASSSGGLYNEQFF. CDR3 coding DNA: TGTGCCAGCAGCTCTGGGGGCCTCTACAATGAGCAGTTCTTC.

The chain links TRBV30 to TRBJ2-7, with a possible D match to TRBD2 (6 bases). Trimming shortened V by 4 bases and J by 2 bases, and 15 bases separated the two germline ends. CDR1 GTSNPN and CDR2 SVGIG come from the germline V gene (reference sequence). This CDR3 comprises 14 residues. CDR3: CAWKTGGNPYEQYF. The CDR3 region has the DNA TGTGCCTGGAAGACTGGCGGGAACCCCTACGAGCAGTACTTC.

The rearrangement links TRBV6-2 or TRBV6-3 to TRBJ2-7, with 11 bases that match TRBD2. Germline CDR1 MNHEY, CDR2 SVGEGT. V was pared by 5 bases and J by 4 bases, with 7 bases of the junction left unmatched. The CDR3 extends over 15 amino acids. CDR3 bases: TGTGCCAGCAGTGCAACTAGCGGGGGAACGTACGAGCAGTACTTC. Protein product: CASSATSGGTYEQYF.

This clone came up many times. The chain has TRBV4-1 and TRBJ2-7, with 9 bases aligning to TRBD2. Germline V lookup: CDR1 MGHRA, CDR2 YSYEKL. The CDR3 sequence is 18 residues long. V shed 0 bases, J shed 1 base, and the junction held 10 bases outside the gene matches. The CDR3 reads CASSQDNSRLAGSYEQYF. The DNA of the CDR3 is TGCGCCAGCAGCCAAGATAACTCGCGGCTAGCGGGATCCTACGAGCAGTACTTC.

This clone was found many times. The gene calls are TRBV7-9 and TRBJ2-3, with 10 bases lining up with TRBD2. The J segment lost 2 bases and the V segment lost 7 bases, leaving 12 bases of the junction unmatched. The germline V gene has CDR1 SEHNR and CDR2 FQNEAQ (reference sequence). This CDR3 spans 17 amino acids. This CDR3 is CASTEREGLFVTDTQYF. Written as DNA, the CDR3 is TGTGCCAGCACCGAGCGGGAGGGCCTCTTCGTCACAGATACGCAGTATTTT.

The chain joins TRBV2 to TRBJ2-7; D perhaps matches TRBD2 (5 bases). Germline V gene sequence: CDR1 SNHLY, CDR2 FYNNEI. The CDR3 runs 15 residues. Trimming stripped 3 bases from V and 1 base from J, with 13 bases between. The CDR3 bases are TGTGCCAGCAGTGAGCGGGCAGTCGCGTCCTACGAGCAGTACTTC. Translated, it gives CASSERAVASYEQYF.

This rearrangement joins TRBV4-2 to TRBJ1-1; D perhaps matches TRBD1 (5 bases). The CDR3 consists of 14 residues. The germline V gene has CDR1 LGHNA and CDR2 YNFKEQ. V was clipped by 4 bases and J by 2 bases, with 11 bases between them. The CDR3 reads CASSLVTDNTEAFF. DNA of the CDR3: TGTGCCAGCAGCCTTGTGACAGACAACACTGAAGCTTTCTTT.

This chain uses TRBV19 with TRBJ1-5; D gene uncertain. Trimming shortened V by 5 bases and J by 3 bases, and 14 bases separated the two germline ends. From germline, CDR1 is LNHDA and CDR2 SQIVND (reference sequence). The CDR3 spans 15 residues. The CDR3 region is CASSRLEAVNQPQHF. The DNA of the CDR3 is TGTGCCAGTAGTCGTTTAGAGGCAGTCAATCAGCCCCAGCATTTT.

V usage is TRBV18 and J usage is TRBJ1-1; 8 bases match TRBD1. The germline CDR1 and CDR2 sequences are KGHSH and LQKENI. V trimming: 4 bases; J trimming: 3 bases; junction bases outside the gene matches: 1. The CDR3 totals 13 residues. In DNA form, the CDR3 reads TGTGCCAGCTCACAACAGGGGGACACTGAAGCTTTCTTT. Translated, it gives CASSQQGDTEAFF.

The chain couples TRBV3-1 (or the pseudogene TRBV3-2) to TRBJ1-2, with D possibly TRBD1 on 6 matching bases. This CDR3 has 14 amino acids. Trimming pared 2 bases from V and 5 bases from J, leaving 12 bases between. Germline V gene data show CDR1 as LGHDT and CDR2 as YNNKEL (reference sequence). The CDR3 loop reads CASSQTGSGYGYTF. The CDR3 DNA reads TGTGCCAGCAGCCAAACAGGGAGTGGGTATGGCTACACCTTC.